This T cell receptor beta chain was identified during a study of high-grade serous ovarian cancer treatment subgroups. The CDR3 has 15 amino acids. V lost 1 base to trimming and J lost 5 bases; unmatched junction nucleotides: 4. Germline loops: CDR1 SGHTA, CDR2 FQGNSA. Study-level results: Only CDR3 was analyzed; CDR1 and CDR2 were not. Clonal relatedness tracked neoantigen level, and by trend copy number and mutation load. Repertoire similarity ranged roughly 0.11 to 0.85 between tumors of one patient. These tumor repertoires lack spatial information from bulk sequencing.

The tumor samples were collected prior to definitive surgery or chemotherapy. About this clone itself: Antigen specificity is unknown.

Repertoires were generated with immunoSEQ multiplex PCR, while TCRdb's copy carries only in-frame clones and drops some. This sample carries tens of thousands of clones, around 84% of them seen once, and the ten largest clones take 2.1%. This clonotype was obtained from a human donor with high-grade serous ovarian cancer. The sequencing input was tumor tissue. This sequence joins TRBV7-2 and TRBJ1-5; 8 nucleotides align to TRBD1. The CDR3 DNA sequence: TGTGCCAGCAGCTTAGGAGGACAGGGACATCAGCCCCAGCATTTT. Translated, it gives CASSLGGQGHQPQHF.